This T cell receptor beta chain was captured in a study of blood T cell repertoires in COVID-19. Ages ranged from roughly 18 to 100 years, with residence in about two dozen US areas. Donors were grouped by their self-reported clinical history. Some clones are missing from TCRdb's copy, which holds only in-frame ones; the method was immunoSEQ multiplex PCR. The table has under 150,000 clones, roughly 80% seen once. CDR1 and CDR2 (germline): SGHKS, YYEKEE (reference sequence). V was trimmed by 1 base and J by 7 bases, leaving 12 bases between them. This CDR3 is 14 amino acids long. This sequence originates from a man aged 25 to 45 who had recovered from COVID-19. The gene calls are TRBV5-5 and TRBJ1-5; possible D gene TRBD1, 6 bases. The sequencing sample was made of PBMCs or T cells enriched from blood (not recorded which). CDR3 coding DNA: TGTGCCAGCAGCTTGCTTCCAGGGGACCAGCCCCAGCATTTT. Protein: CASSLLPGDQPQHF.